This passage covers 19 T cell receptor beta chains from one sample sequenced in a study of identical twins. Via MiXCR, TCRdb re-called the 5' RACE reads, giving one row per CDR3 protein. This sample has roughly 690,000 distinct CDR3 sequences; around 5.7% occur once, and the top ten carry 1.5% to 2%. Sequencing was performed on naive T cells sorted from blood. The source of these receptors is a man between 18 and 29 years old in good health.

This clonotype has a handful of counts. The chain joins TRBV7-8 to TRBJ2-5, with D perhaps TRBD2 (6 bases). The germline V and J ends were trimmed by 5 bases and 5 bases, with 18 bases remaining between them. CDR3 length: 15 residues. CDR1 and CDR2 (germline): SGHVS, FQNEAQ. CDR3: CASSKSWTNGETQYF. CDR3 sequence (DNA): TGTGCCAGCAGCAAGTCTTGGACTAATGGGGAGACCCAGTACTTC.

This clonotype has a handful of counts. CDR3 bases: TGTGCCAGCAGCTTGGCGCTTATTACTGATGGCTACACCTTC. Translated: CASSLALITDGYTF. The chain employs TRBV5-6 and TRBJ1-2, with D uncertain. Germline V gives CDR1 SGHDT, CDR2 YYEEEE. The length of the CDR3 is 14 residues. V shed 0 bases and J shed 6 bases, with 12 bases lying between them.

The V gene is TRBV5-1, the J gene TRBJ1-1, with D perhaps TRBD1 (6 bases). The CDR3 runs 14 residues. CDR1 and CDR2 (germline): SGHRS, YFSETQ. Trimming removed 2 bases from V and 7 bases from J, with 15 bases in between. The CDR3 loop is CASSLLTLTGEAFF. The CDR3 DNA is TGCGCCAGCAGCTTACTCACACTGACAGGTGAAGCTTTCTTT.

Ten or more counts support this clonotype. The chain uses TRBV5-1 and TRBJ2-1; the D gene is possibly TRBD2 (5 bases). The germline V and J ends were trimmed by 2 bases and 0 bases, with 12 bases remaining between them. CDR1 is SGHRS and CDR2 is YFSETQ in the germline V gene. The CDR3 is 16 residues long. This CDR3 reads CASSFDPSFSYNEQFF. In DNA form, the CDR3 reads TGCGCCAGCAGCTTCGATCCTAGCTTCTCCTACAATGAGCAGTTCTTC.

The genes are TRBV5-1 and TRBJ2-1, with a possible D match to TRBD2 (5 bases). The ends were cut back, 0 bases at V and 7 bases at J, with 17 bases in the middle. The CDR3 is 16 amino acids. Germline values: CDR1 SGHRS, CDR2 YFSETQ. This CDR3 reads CASSLAYPGRRNEQFF. As DNA, the CDR3 is TGCGCCAGCAGCTTGGCCTACCCGGGAAGGCGAAATGAGCAGTTCTTC.

The chain carries TRBV7-6 and TRBJ2-3; D is possibly TRBD2 (6 bases). Trimming shortened V by 8 bases and J by 1 base, and 10 bases separated the two germline ends. Germline values: CDR1 SGHVS, CDR2 FNYEAQ. This CDR3 is built from 13 residues. The CDR3 bases are TGTGCCAGCGGGAGGAGGGGCACAGATACGCAGTATTTT. This translates into CASGRRGTDTQYF.

This clonotype was seen repeatedly, ten times or more. The V call is TRBV5-1, the J call TRBJ2-1; 10 bases are a match to TRBD1. CDR1 SGHRS and CDR2 YFSETQ come from the germline V gene. V was pared by 0 bases and J by 4 bases, with 7 bases of the junction left unmatched. CDR3 size: 17 residues. CDR3: CASSLGLGTGEYNEQFF. CDR3 coding DNA: TGCGCCAGCAGCTTGGGTTTGGGGACAGGGGAATACAATGAGCAGTTCTTC.

This clonotype has a count of ten or more. This rearrangement joins TRBV6-6 to TRBJ1-3; no clear D. Germline values: CDR1 MNHNY, CDR2 SVGAGI (reference sequence). Trimming took off 6 bases at V and 0 bases at J, with 6 bases between the two ends. The CDR3 spans 13 residues. CDR3 in amino acids: CASSQSSGNTIYF. The CDR3 coding sequence is TGTGCCAGCAGCCAGAGCTCTGGAAACACCATATATTTT.

This chain joins TRBV20-1 and TRBJ1-5; the match to TRBD1 covers 9 bases. This CDR3 has 15 amino acids. The germline V gene encodes CDR1 DFQATT and CDR2 SNEGSKA (reference sequence). V was pared by 0 bases and J by 3 bases, with 3 bases of the junction left unmatched. The CDR3 DNA is TGCAGTGCTAGAGAAGACAGGGGGGTCAATCAGCCCCAGCATTTT. This gives the protein CSAREDRGVNQPQHF.

This clonotype appeared many times. V is TRBV12-3 or TRBV12-4 and J is TRBJ1-1, with a tentative D call TRBD1 (6 bases). Deletions cut 5 bases from V and 5 bases from J, with 15 bases between. CDR3 length: 14 residues. The CDR3 region has the DNA TGTGCCAGCAGTGAACAGGGTAGTAGGACTGAAGCTTTCTTT. It encodes CASSEQGSRTEAFF.

In its sample, this clonotype was seen many times. This chain connects TRBV5-1 to TRBJ1-3; D uncertain. This CDR3 is built from 14 residues. The germline gives CDR1 SGHRS, CDR2 YFSETQ. Trimming took off 0 bases at V and 0 bases at J, with 4 bases between the two ends. The CDR3 bases are TGCGCCAGCAGCTTGGAAGCCTCTGGAAACACCATATATTTT. Encoded protein: CASSLEASGNTIYF.

The CDR3 sequence is CASSQAPSSDRGNQPQHF. The CDR3, as DNA: TGCGCCAGCAGCCAAGCCCCCTCCTCGGACAGGGGGAATCAGCCCCAGCATTTT. V gene TRBV4-1 combines with J gene TRBJ1-5, with TRBD1 identical over 10 bases. Per germline, CDR1 MGHRA and CDR2 YSYEKL. The CDR3 covers 18 residues. Germline trimming cut 1 base from V and 4 bases from J; bases unmatched to any gene: 10.

In its sample, this clonotype was seen a few times. The V call is TRBV27, the J call TRBJ2-1; D is unclear. In germline, CDR1 is MNHEY, CDR2 SMNVEV (reference sequence). V lost 3 bases, J lost 0 bases, and 15 bases lay in between. The CDR3 contains 17 residues. This chain's CDR3 is CASSFLRPSSSYNEQFF. The CDR3 region has the DNA TGTGCCAGCAGTTTTCTCAGGCCCTCAAGCTCCTACAATGAGCAGTTCTTC.

This clonotype appeared a few times. The chain employs TRBV5-6 and TRBJ1-1; 9 nucleotides match TRBD1. Germline-derived CDR1 and CDR2 are SGHDT and YYEEEE. Unmatched junction bases numbered 4, after V lost 1 base and J lost 3 bases. The CDR3 is 15 residues long. The chain's CDR3 is CASSLYRGPDTEAFF. In DNA form, the CDR3 reads TGTGCCAGCAGCTTGTACAGGGGGCCAGACACTGAAGCTTTCTTT.

A few counts support this clonotype. The rearrangement links TRBV28 to TRBJ2-5; D is possibly TRBD1 (5 bases). Trimming cost V 6 bases and J 5 bases, with 19 bases left between them. The CDR3 has 15 residues. CDR1 and CDR2 from the germline V gene are MDHEN and SYDVKM. CDR3 sequence (DNA): TGTGCCAGCAGCCCAATGACAGTCAGGTCGGAGACCCAGTACTTC. This sequence encodes CASSPMTVRSETQYF. Together with reference TRBV28 and TRBJ2-5, the CDR3 gives the full variable domain: DVKVTQSSRYLVKRTGEKVFLECVQDMDHENMFWYRQDPGLGLRLIYFSYDVKMKEKGDIPEGYSVSREKKERFSLILESASTNQTSMYLCASSPMTVRSETQYFGPGTRLLVL.

This clonotype appeared a few times. J is TRBJ2-6 and V is TRBV3-1; D is uncertain. The germline V gene encodes CDR1 LGHDT and CDR2 YNNKEL (reference sequence). The germline V and J ends were trimmed by 7 bases and 4 bases, with 11 bases remaining between them. The CDR3 spans 14 residues. The CDR3 region is CASTSLSGANVLTF. The CDR3 DNA reads as TGTGCCAGCACCTCATTATCGGGGGCCAACGTCCTGACTTTC.

This clonotype was counted many times. V is TRBV7-9 and J is TRBJ2-5; 8 bases are shared with TRBD1. This CDR3 comprises 15 residues. CDR1 is SEHNR and CDR2 is FQNEAQ in the germline V gene (reference sequence). V lost 6 bases, J lost 2 bases, and 8 bases stayed unmatched. The CDR3 DNA sequence: TGTGCCAGCAGACCCGACAGGGGCATACAAGAGACCCAGTACTTC. Encoded protein: CASRPDRGIQETQYF.

This clonotype was observed at least ten times. CDR3 sequence reads: CASSLGTGVYEQYV. CDR3 nucleotide sequence: TGTGCCAGCAGCTTAGGGACAGGGGTCTACGAGCAGTACGTC. The chain has TRBV7-9 and TRBJ2-7, with 9 positions matching TRBD1. The V gene end was trimmed by 1 base and the J gene end by 3 bases; junction bases not matched to a gene: 1. The germline gives CDR1 SEHNR, CDR2 FQNEAQ (reference sequence). This CDR3 has 14 amino acids.

This chain uses TRBV15 with TRBJ2-1, with unresolved D. CDR3 length: 13 residues. In germline, CDR1 is LNHNV, CDR2 YYDKDF (reference sequence). Trimming stripped 8 bases from V and 5 bases from J, with 13 bases between. This CDR3 reads CATGLWTNNEQFF. The CDR3 DNA is TGTGCCACCGGCTTGTGGACCAACAATGAGCAGTTCTTC. The full variable domain, in which reference TRBV15 and TRBJ2-1 provide the parts outside the CDR3, is DAMVIQNPRYQVTQFGKPVTLSCSQTLNHNVMYWYQQKSSQAPKLLFHYYDKDFNNEADTPDNFQSRRPNTSFCFLDIRSPGLGDTAMYLCATGLWTNNEQFFGPGTRLTVL.